The entry that follows covers one T cell receptor (beta chain) sequence. This clone was detected a few times. Its antigen remains undetermined. No base qualities exist here, and no much larger clone lies one base off it. These data belong to a study of TIL therapy for anti-PD-1-resistant metastatic lung cancer (dated by TCRdb to about 2021). A note on the overall study: Tumors were harvested before any PD-1/PD-L1 blockade; patients then received nivolumab, and those progressing received lymphodepletion, expanded TIL infusion and IL-2. A median age of approximately 50 years (range roughly 35-80) and a median tumor PD-L1 proportion score of approximately 6% were recorded among enrolled patients. T cell receptor beta sequencing of tumor and peripheral blood was used to follow clonotypes across the tumor, the expanded TIL product and serial blood samples. Most of the cohort had lung adenocarcinoma, a few tumors were EGFR-mutant and two were ALK-rearranged, and half of the patients were current or former smokers. Across the cohort, whole-exome sequencing showed a median non-synonymous tumor mutation burden of roughly 1.5 mutations per megabase.

Broad study findings and their caveats: The study protocol defined all tumor marker inferences as exploratory. Infused TIL clonotypes partially replaced the baseline peripheral repertoire then decayed over months, with no apparent association between persistence and response. Generalizability was limited because the cohort was highly selected, with more treatment-naive, never-smoker and oncogene-addicted patients included than is typical.

What the time point label conveys for this sample: pre-treatment sample, taken before nivolumab and TIL therapy. Between October 2017 and 2020, a dual-center phase I trial enrolled adults who had stage 4 NSCLC. Samples came from a single-arm, open-label phase I trial of tumor-infiltrating lymphocyte therapy with nivolumab in advanced non-small cell lung cancer. Blood mononuclear cells from EDTA tubes were separated on a Ficoll gradient and snap-frozen as pellets, and DNA was extracted from the cells using a Qiagen mini-prep kit. V and J are truncated by 0 bases and 5 bases respectively, leaving an intervening sequence of 11 bases. As encoded in the germline V gene (reference sequence), CDR1 is SGHNT while CDR2 is YYREEE. The CDR3 measures 14 amino acids from cysteine to phenylalanine. Only the CDR3 DNA stays, 42 bases, in frame from base 1. The immunoSEQ v3 hsTCRB kit was used to amplify TCR beta CDR3 regions from genomic DNA through bias-controlled multiplex PCR. TCR libraries were sequenced on an Illumina NextSeq 500 to 1.5 million to 2.5 million read pairs for survey level or roughly 4.5-6 million for deep level. On the authors' methods: Clonality was reported by immunoSEQ Analyzer software, which also assigned V, D and J genes and filtered out non-productive sequences. Repertoires were compared using productive Simpson clonality and Morisita overlap index of productive TRB rearrangements between infused TIL and blood. The absolute count of a clonotype in blood was estimated by multiplying the lymphocyte count by the CD3+ fraction and by the productive frequency of the clone. TCRdb took this table from immuneACCESS and kept in-frame rearrangements with V and J called. Such tables lack part of the clones; where checked against another copy, unresolved V genes explain under half of the gap, and the rest is unexplained. V and J calls and clone size are as listed in that table; D and trimming were resolved from the DNA. Present in this sample are over 15,000 clones, 70% to 80% of which were seen just once. In total, the top ten clones hold around 33% of the sample.

This sample comprised blood, obtained at baseline. The clonotype was recovered from a person aged 25-85 years with non-small cell lung cancer. The chain was built from TRBV5-4 and TRBJ2-5; TRBD1 is a weak D gene call, 6 bases matching. CDR3 protein: CASSLDDRGETQYF. The nucleotide sequence is TGTGCCAGCAGCTTGGATGATAGGGGGGAGACCCAGTACTTC.